This T cell receptor (beta chain) was identified in a study of shared clonotypes between healthy human individuals. Using immunoSEQ multiplex PCR, the repertoire was profiled, and TCRdb retains in-frame clones only, with some absent. Altogether approximately 2,300,000 clones are present, roughly 92% being singletons, with the ten largest covering 0.3% to 0.4%. The CDR3 sequence is 14 residues long. V gave up 6 bases and J gave up 9 bases, with 18 bases separating them. CDR1 MDHEN and CDR2 SYDVKM come from the germline V gene. This chain links TRBV28 with TRBJ2-1; possibly TRBD2 for D (7 bases). The sample consisted of naive CD4+ T cells from PBMCs. The subset here: CD45RA+ positively selected. The clonotype was recovered from a man younger than 35 in good health. Some clones in this sample may be carry-over from other donors' samples. CDR3 bases: TGTGCCAGCAGGAGGGGGAGGGCGAGGGGTGAGCAGTTCTTC. It encodes CASRRGRARGEQFF. Variable domain in full (rest from reference TRBV28 and TRBJ2-1): DVKVTQSSRYLVKRTGEKVFLECVQDMDHENMFWYRQDPGLGLRLIYFSYDVKMKEKGDIPEGYSVSREKKERFSLILESASTNQTSMYLCASRRGRARGEQFFGPGTRLTVL.